The source of this T cell receptor (beta chain) is a study of T cell responses to AZD1222 COVID-19 vaccine. The CDR3 length is 12 residues. Germline CDR1 PRHDT, CDR2 FYEKMQ (reference sequence). V lost 5 bases, J lost 7 bases, and 11 bases lay in between. Regarding this clone: Its specificity is unknown.

Only in-frame clones appear in the TCRdb table, and some are missing; sequencing was by immunoSEQ multiplex PCR. The repertoire holds about 86,000 clones, with just over 85% as singletons. Study-level results: Across the whole spike, CD4 TCRs peaked at regions 160-218 and 743-854.

The rearrangement links TRBV13 to TRBJ1-1; tentative D call: TRBD1 (5 bases). This sequence originates from an adult in good health. The specimen was peripheral blood, collected on day 0 of MenACWY control vaccination. CDR3 DNA: TGTGCCAGCAGCCGTAACAGGCTTGAAGCTTTCTTT. This gives the protein CASSRNRLEAFF.